This TCR beta chain originates from a study of shared clonotypes between healthy human individuals. Study conclusions and caveats: The study found lower generation probabilities in non-shared clonotypes than in those shared by all four donors.

As to this clone: Its specificity is not known.

Profiling relied on immunoSEQ multiplex PCR, and the TCRdb table lists in-frame clones only, not all of them. In the table there are about 1.5 million clones, around 98% of which are singletons. The V gene's germline CDR1 is ENHRY and CDR2 SYGVKD. The CDR3 runs to 16 residues. Trimming left V 6 bases short and J 0 bases short, with 15 bases between. This chain joins TRBV10-3 and TRBJ2-1, with unresolved D. The TCR was taken from a man aged 25 to 40 in good health. The material sequenced was naive CD4+ T cells sorted from blood. Documented subset: CD45RA+ positively selected. CDR3: CAIRNSEESSYNEQFF. CDR3 DNA: TGTGCCATCAGAAACAGCGAAGAGAGCTCCTACAATGAGCAGTTCTTC.